This T cell receptor (beta chain) was sequenced during a study of T cell responses to AZD1222 COVID-19 vaccine. The assay was immunoSEQ multiplex PCR, and TCRdb's table has in-frame clones only and misses some. Of around 150,000 clones in the sample, 85% to 90% were seen once. A remark on this clone: Antigen unknown.

Study-wide findings and caveats: After two AZD1222 doses, spike-specific TCR breadth and depth rose versus day 0. Regions 160-218 and 743-854 held dominance among vaccine-associated CD4 TCRs, which spanned spike. Clonal diversity may have been underestimated in mostly white British donors.

Germline V gene lookup returns CDR1 MDHEN and CDR2 SYDVKM. The V gene end was trimmed by 4 bases and the J gene end by 3 bases; junction bases not matched to a gene: 2. The CDR3 covers 15 residues. This chain connects TRBV28 to TRBJ2-7, with 14 bases lining up with TRBD2. Here the sequenced sample was peripheral blood, taken on day 0 of AZD1222 vaccination. This TCR was recovered from an adult in good health. The DNA of the CDR3 is TGTGCCAGCAGTTACGGACTAGCGGGAGGCTACGAGCAGTACTTC. This encodes CASSYGLAGGYEQYF.